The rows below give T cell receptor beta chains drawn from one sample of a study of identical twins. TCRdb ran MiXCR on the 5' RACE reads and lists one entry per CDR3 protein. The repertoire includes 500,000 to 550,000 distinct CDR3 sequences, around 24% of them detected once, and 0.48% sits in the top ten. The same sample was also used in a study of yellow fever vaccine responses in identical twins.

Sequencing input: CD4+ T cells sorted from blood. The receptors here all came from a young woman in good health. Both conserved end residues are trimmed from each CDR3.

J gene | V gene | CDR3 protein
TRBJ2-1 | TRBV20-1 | SALAGPRANEQF
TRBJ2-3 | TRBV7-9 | ASSFRETDTQY
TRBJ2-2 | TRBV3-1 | ASSRRGIPGELF
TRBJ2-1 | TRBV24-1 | ATSDVAGGWVNEQF
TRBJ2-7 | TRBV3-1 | ASSQDRTSGTGYEQY
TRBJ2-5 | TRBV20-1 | SARGATGQETQY
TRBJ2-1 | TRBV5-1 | ASSGQGASYNEQF
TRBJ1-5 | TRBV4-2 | ASSQDLGQGGQPQH
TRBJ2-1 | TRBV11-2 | ASSLGAGVAHVQF
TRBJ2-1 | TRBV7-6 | ASSLGGLAGTNEQF
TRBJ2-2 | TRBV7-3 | ASSSSAGGPNTGELF
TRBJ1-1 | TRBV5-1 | ASSFMGGRTEAF
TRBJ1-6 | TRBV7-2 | ASSLGPEARSPLH
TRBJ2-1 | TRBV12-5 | ASGLKMLYNEQF
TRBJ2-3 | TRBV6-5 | ASSYPPVYGGGKDTQY
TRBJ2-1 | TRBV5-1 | ASSFTPGPEINEQF
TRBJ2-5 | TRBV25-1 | ASSEGRSIQETQY
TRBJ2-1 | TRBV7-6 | ASSLRGSGTLYNEQF
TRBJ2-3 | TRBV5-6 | ASSWGQGTTDTQY
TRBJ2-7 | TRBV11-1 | ASSRLRDYEQY
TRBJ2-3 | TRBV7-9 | ASSASGQSTDTQY
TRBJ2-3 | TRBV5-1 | ASSPAQAGSDTQY
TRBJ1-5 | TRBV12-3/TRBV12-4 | ASTWGNQPQH
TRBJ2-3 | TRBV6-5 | ASSYSGGGAETYTDTQY
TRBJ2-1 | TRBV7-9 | ASSEIPGQVTHEQF